The clone carrying this TCR beta chain was detected only once. Seattle researchers signed up patients amid active infection and tracked them longitudinally. This record belongs to a study of blood T cell repertoires in COVID-19. Across the whole study: Sites in the United States, Italy and Spain provided acute and convalescent COVID-19 samples.

TCRdb keeps only in-frame clones here, not all; method: immunoSEQ multiplex PCR. Among roughly 70,000 clones, roughly four fifths were seen once, and the ten largest hold about 2.2%. The clonotype originates from a man in his sixties or seventies with COVID-19, enrolled during active disease. The sequenced sample was peripheral blood.

The DNA for the CDR3 is TGTGCCAGCTCACCACTACGGGATCAGCCCCAGCATTTT. Residues: CASSPLRDQPQHF. This rearrangement joins TRBV18 to TRBJ1-5, with D unresolved. The CDR3 has 13 residues. V was clipped by 1 base and J by 5 bases, with 6 bases between them. From germline, CDR1 is KGHSH and CDR2 LQKENI.